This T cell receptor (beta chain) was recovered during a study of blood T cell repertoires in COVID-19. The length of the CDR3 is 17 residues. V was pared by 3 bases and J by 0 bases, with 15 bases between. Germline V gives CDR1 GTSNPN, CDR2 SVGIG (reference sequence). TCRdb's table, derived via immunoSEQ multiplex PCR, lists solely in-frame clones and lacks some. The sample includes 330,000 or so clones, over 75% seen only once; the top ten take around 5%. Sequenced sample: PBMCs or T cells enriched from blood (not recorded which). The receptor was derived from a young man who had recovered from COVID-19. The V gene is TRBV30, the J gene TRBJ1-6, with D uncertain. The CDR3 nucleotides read TGTGCCTGGAGGGAAAGGGCCGGGAGCTCCTATAATTCACCCCTCCACTTT. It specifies CAWRERAGSSYNSPLHF.